This T cell receptor beta chain comes out of a study of long-term antiretroviral therapy in people with HIV. They ran version v3.0 of the immunoSEQ assay at survey level. Sequencing was directed toward about 35,000-50,000 T-cell genomes in each sample. The protocol was immunoSEQ multiplex PCR, while the TCRdb copy is restricted to in-frame clones and leaves out a portion. The sample lists over 15,000 clones, 60% to 85% seen once, with approximately 10% in the top ten. Whole-study results and caveats: Clonotypes expanded prior to ART showed repertoire dominance at all sampled time points. With ART, diversity went up but was still lower than in transplant donor controls. Documentation of ART adherence, viral resistance or therapy changes was absent.

V lost 7 bases to trimming and J lost 13 bases, with 22 bases between them. The CDR3 totals 14 residues. Per the germline V gene, CDR1 is SEHNR and CDR2 is FQNEAQ (reference sequence). Details on this clone: Antigen unknown.

This sequence was found in a woman aged 40 to 50 with HIV. This specimen consisted of unsorted PBMCs, obtained 2.3 years after starting antiretroviral therapy. The chain uses TRBV7-9 and TRBJ2-2; D may be TRBD1 (7 bases). The CDR3 region is CASIDAGGSVALFF. The CDR3 bases are TGTGCCAGCATCGACGCAGGGGGGTCGGTTGCGCTGTTTTTT.